This TCR beta chain was recovered during a study of Ad26.COV2.S vaccination and SARS-CoV-2 variants. Study overall: Vaccine-arm donor from the placebo-controlled COV1001 Ad26.COV2.S trial. In the study, Ad26.COV2.S was injected intramuscularly once, or twice 56 days apart.

The V segment lost 4 bases and the J segment 4 bases; nucleotides outside the gene matches: 13. Germline assignment: CDR1 SGHTS and CDR2 YDEGEE. CDR3 size: 17 residues. The data were produced by immunoSEQ multiplex PCR, yet TCRdb's version contains in-frame clones alone and is incomplete. This table has approximately 450,000 clones, 90% appearing once. Treatment given: 15 to 20 received Ad26.COV2.S at low or high dose, single or two shots; about 5 received placebo; per-sample allocation not given. Day 63 after the first injection of vaccine or placebo was the sampling time. The receptor was isolated from a person aged 18-60 years who received the Ad26.COV2.S COVID-19 vaccine or a placebo. The chain employs TRBV5-8 and TRBJ1-1; 10 bases agree with TRBD1. Sequences were derived from peripheral blood, sampled in a trial of Ad26.COV2.S vaccine versus placebo. The CDR3 here is CASSRTGTGAWGTEAFF. CDR3 DNA sequence: TGTGCCAGCAGCCGCACCGGGACAGGGGCATGGGGCACTGAAGCTTTCTTT.